This entry lists 31 T cell receptor beta chains sequenced from one sample in a study of T cell repertoires in cytomegalovirus infection. TCRdb re-called the reads through MiXCR, storing one row per CDR3 protein. The repertoire holds nearly 550,000 distinct CDR3 sequences, 16% seen once, with roughly a quarter in the top ten. Source material: CD8+ T cells from PBMCs. Every receptor here comes from a human donor in good health (CMV status not recorded). Some clones in this sample may be carry-over from other donors' samples.

This clonotype was detected many times. V and J are TRBV7-9 and TRBJ2-5, with D maybe TRBD1 (6 bases). The CDR3 consists of 17 residues. With 0 bases removed from V and 1 base from J, the gap between germline ends came to 15 bases. Germline CDR1 and CDR2: SEHNR and FQNEAQ (reference sequence). The CDR3 DNA follows: TGTGCCAGCAGCTTAGCTTACAGGGATCAATCCCAAGAGACCCAGTACTTC. It yields the protein CASSLAYRDQSQETQYF.

This clonotype was detected ten times or more. The chain carries TRBV7-8 and TRBJ2-5; TRBD2 matches 8 bases. In germline, CDR1 is SGHVS, CDR2 FQNEAQ. This CDR3 has 19 amino acids. The junction had 17 bases not matched to a gene; V was cut back by 5 bases and J by 0 bases. This CDR3 reads CASSLQGLTSAWYQETQYF. The CDR3 nucleotides read TGTGCCAGCAGCCTACAAGGACTGACTAGCGCTTGGTACCAAGAGACCCAGTACTTC.

In its sample, this clonotype was seen many times. The chain uses TRBV19 and TRBJ2-3, with a possible D match to TRBD1 (5 bases). V was shortened by 0 bases and J by 3 bases, with 10 bases between the two germline ends. This CDR3 comprises 15 residues. Germline CDR1 reads LNHDA; CDR2 reads SQIVND (reference sequence). As DNA, the CDR3 is TGTGCCAGTAGTATAGACAGGGCTTATACAGATACGCAGTATTTT. Translating it yields CASSIDRAYTDTQYF.

At least ten counts were recorded for this clonotype. V is TRBV6-1 and J is TRBJ1-6; a weak D match, TRBD1 (5 bases). CDR3 size: 18 residues. CDR1 and CDR2 from the germline V gene are MNHNS and SASEGT. Between the trimmed V and J ends, which lost 11 bases and 7 bases, there was a span of 30 bases. The CDR3 DNA reads as TGTGCCGCCTCGCGGGAGGTCGGATGGTCGGGGCTAAATTCACCCCTCCACTTT. It codes for CAASREVGWSGLNSPLHF.

The genes are TRBV27 and TRBJ2-7, with D possibly matching TRBD1 (6 bases). Germline loops: CDR1 MNHEY, CDR2 SMNVEV (reference sequence). V was trimmed by 4 bases and J by 2 bases, leaving 30 bases between them. CDR3 size: 20 residues. The CDR3 is CASSSVLKQGRSGAAYEQYF. The CDR3 region has the DNA TGTGCCAGCAGTTCAGTATTAAAACAGGGTAGGTCCGGTGCTGCCTACGAGCAGTACTTC.

This clonotype was seen ten or more times. V and J are TRBV29-1 and TRBJ2-2, with D hard to call. The V end was cut by 7 bases, the J end by 4 bases, with 13 bases between. Germline V CDR1 and CDR2: SQVTM, ANQGSEA. This CDR3 has 13 residues. CDR3 in amino acids: CSAAEVPTGELFF. The CDR3 coding sequence is TGCAGCGCCGCTGAGGTCCCCACCGGGGAGCTGTTTTTT.

V gene TRBV27 combines with J gene TRBJ1-1; possible D gene TRBD1, 6 bases. Trimming took off 5 bases at V and 5 bases at J, with 15 bases between the two ends. CDR3 length: 14 amino acids. The germline V gene has CDR1 MNHEY and CDR2 SMNVEV (reference sequence). The CDR3 DNA follows: TGTGCCAGCAGTAATTACAGGGATTGGACTGAAGCTTTCTTT. This translates into CASSNYRDWTEAFF.

The rearrangement links TRBV30 to TRBJ1-1, with 7 bases lining up with TRBD1. This CDR3 contains 12 residues. V trimming: 7 bases; J trimming: 1 base; junction bases outside the gene matches: 3. In germline, CDR1 is GTSNPN, CDR2 SVGIG (reference sequence). The CDR3 reads CASQGGNTEAFF. In nucleotides, the CDR3 is TGTGCCTCCCAGGGGGGGAACACTGAAGCTTTCTTT.

In its sample, this clonotype was seen many times. V usage is TRBV7-6 and J usage is TRBJ2-7; 7 bases fit TRBD1. The CDR3 runs to 17 residues. Germline-derived CDR1 and CDR2 are SGHVS and FNYEAQ. V was clipped by 5 bases and J by 1 base; unmatched bases: 14. In nucleotides, the CDR3 is TGTGCCAGCAGCCCGGCCCCGGGACAGCAGCAATCCTACGAGCAGTACTTC. This translates into CASSPAPGQQQSYEQYF.

The CDR3: CSMGQGGVTEAFF. CDR3 nucleotide sequence: TGCAGCATGGGACAGGGAGGGGTCACTGAAGCTTTCTTT. The chain employs TRBV29-1 and TRBJ1-1, with 9 bases fitting TRBD1. The CDR3 runs 13 residues. The ends lost 8 bases at V and 4 bases at J; junction bases unmatched: 8. Per the germline V gene, CDR1 is SQVTM and CDR2 is ANQGSEA.

This clonotype was observed many times. The chain couples TRBV5-5 to TRBJ1-5, with D maybe TRBD1 (6 bases). Germline V gene data show CDR1 as SGHKS and CDR2 as YYEKEE (reference sequence). This CDR3 contains 16 residues. V lost 4 bases and J lost 2, with 16 bases in between. The CDR3 DNA reads TGTGCCAGCAGCACCGAGGGGGACGGAGGCAATCAGCCCCAGCATTTT. Protein product: CASSTEGDGGNQPQHF. The variable domain in full, with the rest retrieved from reference TRBV5-5 and TRBJ1-5, is DAGVTQSPTHLIKTRGQQVTLRCSPISGHKSVSWYQQVLGQGPQFIFQYYEKEERGRGNFPDRFSARQFPNYSSELNVNALLLGDSALYLCASSTEGDGGNQPQHFGDGTRLSIL.

The V call is TRBV12-3 or TRBV12-4, the J call TRBJ2-1, with D possibly being TRBD2 (5 bases). Trimming removed 2 bases at V and 10 bases at J, with 15 bases between. This CDR3 spans 14 amino acids. CDR3 in DNA: TGTGCCAGCAGTTTAAGGGTGTGGGGAGTGGAGCAGTTCTTC. Amino acids: CASSLRVWGVEQFF.

The chain joins TRBV4-1 to TRBJ1-2, with a tentative D call TRBD1 (5 bases). CDR1 MGHRA and CDR2 YSYEKL come from the germline V gene. V lost 0 bases, J lost 8 bases, and 13 bases lay in between. This CDR3 spans 14 amino acids. The CDR3: CASSQDRESLGYTF. As DNA, the CDR3 is TGCGCCAGCAGCCAAGACAGGGAATCGCTCGGCTACACCTTC.

This clonotype was picked up many times. The rearrangement links TRBV7-3 to TRBJ2-2; perhaps D is TRBD1 or TRBD2 (7 bases each). CDR1 and CDR2 from the germline V gene are SGHTA and FQGTGA. V lost 5 bases and J 2 bases, leaving 18 bases between the germline ends. This CDR3 is 17 amino acids long. The DNA of the CDR3 is TGTGCCAGCAGCCAGAGCGGGACAGAACTCAACACCGGGGAGCTGTTTTTT. Translation: CASSQSGTELNTGELFF.

The rearrangement joins TRBV27 to TRBJ2-1; 12 nucleotides match TRBD1. The CDR3 has 14 amino acids. Germline CDR1 and CDR2: MNHEY and SMNVEV (reference sequence). J gave up 8 bases and V 6 bases, and 5 bases lay outside the gene matches. The CDR3 is CASSGTGGFHEQFF. The CDR3 region has the DNA TGTGCCAGCAGCGGGACAGGGGGCTTCCATGAGCAGTTCTTC.

The V gene is TRBV15, the J gene TRBJ2-7, with 9 bases aligning to TRBD1. CDR1 is LNHNV, CDR2 YYDKDF, per germline (reference sequence). The CDR3 totals 17 residues. V was clipped by 3 bases and J by 0 bases; unmatched bases: 9. CDR3 nucleotides: TGTGCCACCAGCAGGGGGATTGGGACAGGGTCCTCCTACGAGCAGTACTTC. Translated: CATSRGIGTGSSYEQYF.

A few counts support this clonotype. The rearrangement uses TRBV5-1 and TRBJ1-6, with 7 bases identical to TRBD1. Trimming cost V 4 bases and J 6 bases; bases outside gene matches: 4. Germline CDR1 SGHRS, CDR2 YFSETQ. This CDR3 region has 14 residues. The CDR3 is CASSQGGANSPLHF. The CDR3 nucleotides read TGCGCCAGCAGCCAGGGGGGGGCTAATTCACCCCTCCACTTT.

V and J are TRBV9 and TRBJ1-3, with a possible D match to TRBD1 (6 bases). Looked up from germline, CDR1 is SGDLS and CDR2 is YYNGEE. Trimming shortened V by 3 bases and J by 0 bases, and 10 bases separated the two germline ends. The length of the CDR3 is 15 residues. Here the CDR3 reads CASSGQDDSGNTIYF. The CDR3 DNA is TGTGCCAGCAGCGGACAGGACGACTCTGGAAACACCATATATTTT.

The gene calls are TRBV20-1 and TRBJ2-7; D perhaps matches TRBD2 (6 bases). This CDR3 is built from 11 residues. Germline values: CDR1 DFQATT, CDR2 SNEGSKA (reference sequence). Trimming left V 7 bases short and J 3 bases short, with 10 bases between. CDR3 sequence: CSVGSGYEQYF. The CDR3 DNA sequence: TGCAGTGTGGGTAGCGGCTACGAGCAGTACTTC.

This clonotype was recorded at least ten times. The gene calls are TRBV12-3 or TRBV12-4 and TRBJ1-1; TRBD1 aligns across 9 bases. This CDR3 spans 19 amino acids. Losses at the gene ends were 4 bases for V and 6 bases for J; bases not matched to a gene: 21. CDR3 region: CASSWVNRDRAKGGAEAFF. As DNA, the CDR3 is TGTGCCAGCAGTTGGGTTAACCGGGACAGGGCCAAAGGAGGGGCTGAAGCTTTCTTT.

This clonotype was picked up many times. This chain joins TRBV7-2 and TRBJ2-5; TRBD2 matches at 8 bases. From germline, CDR1 is SGHTA and CDR2 FQGNSA. Trimming cost V 4 bases and J 4 bases; bases outside gene matches: 8. CDR3 length: 15 residues. CDR3 in amino acids: CASSSGGGSLETQYF. Written as DNA, the CDR3 is TGTGCCAGCAGCTCCGGCGGGGGGTCTTTAGAGACCCAGTACTTC.

This clonotype has a handful of counts. The CDR3 DNA is TGTGCCAGCAGGCTCATTCAGGGGGGTAGCAATCAGCCCCAGCATTTT. It encodes CASRLIQGGSNQPQHF. The chain joins TRBV27 to TRBJ1-5, with 7 bases that match TRBD1. Losses at the gene ends were 6 bases for V and 0 bases for J; bases not matched to a gene: 8. This CDR3 is 16 amino acids long. Germline CDR1 reads MNHEY; CDR2 reads SMNVEV (reference sequence).

This clonotype was seen a few times. This chain links TRBV7-7 with TRBJ2-5, with 10 bases that match TRBD1. From germline, CDR1 is SSHAT and CDR2 FNYEAQ (reference sequence). V shed 4 bases and J 5 bases; nucleotides not matched to a gene: 7. The CDR3 sequence is 15 residues long. In DNA form, the CDR3 reads TGTGCCAGCAGCTACGGACAGGGGGGGACGGAGACCCAGTACTTC. It is translated as CASSYGQGGTETQYF.

The sample holds a few counts of this clonotype. V usage is TRBV29-1 and J usage is TRBJ1-2, with a weak D call TRBD1 (5 bases). Germline V gene lookup returns CDR1 SQVTM and CDR2 ANQGSEA. Trimming stripped 6 bases from V and 13 bases from J, with 18 bases between. This CDR3 has 11 residues. The CDR3 DNA reads TGCAGCGTGCCTTCCCAGGGTGCGAGCACCTTC. Translated: CSVPSQGASTF.

The sample holds many counts of this clonotype. The chain has TRBV7-2 and TRBJ1-3, with no clear D. In germline, CDR1 is SGHTA, CDR2 FQGNSA. The CDR3 length is 15 residues. Trimming removed 1 base at V and 1 base at J, with 8 bases between. Written as DNA, the CDR3 is TGTGCCAGCAGCTTAGAGAGGTTTTCTGGAAACACCATATATTTT. Its translation: CASSLERFSGNTIYF.

The V call is TRBV18, the J call TRBJ1-1; D is perhaps TRBD1 (5 bases). V was pared by 1 base and J by 2 bases, with 14 bases between. This CDR3 is 16 amino acids long. From germline, CDR1 is KGHSH and CDR2 LQKENI. The CDR3 loop is CASSPLITGSNTEAFF. In DNA, the CDR3 is TGTGCCAGCTCACCACTAATTACAGGATCCAACACTGAAGCTTTCTTT. Using reference TRBV18 and TRBJ1-1 for the parts outside the CDR3, the full variable domain is NAGVMQNPRHLVRRRGQEARLRCSPMKGHSHVYWYRQLPEEGLKFMVYLQKENIIDESGMPKERFSAEFPKEGPSILRIQQVVRGDSAAYFCASSPLITGSNTEAFFGQGTRLTVV.

This clonotype was seen more than once but under ten times. This rearrangement joins TRBV20-1 to TRBJ1-4, with D possibly being TRBD1 (5 bases). The V and J ends lost 6 bases and 7 bases respectively, with 18 bases between them. The CDR3 sequence is 14 residues long. Looked up from germline, CDR1 is DFQATT and CDR2 is SNEGSKA (reference sequence). In DNA, the CDR3 is TGCAGTGCCCCGAACCGGGGACTGGGTGAAAAACTGTTTTTT. Residues: CSAPNRGLGEKLFF.

This clonotype was detected only once. The chain recombines TRBV9 with TRBJ1-3, with D unresolved. From germline, CDR1 is SGDLS and CDR2 YYNGEE. The CDR3 length is 14 residues. Between the trimmed V and J ends, which lost 3 bases and 4 bases, there was a span of 11 bases. CDR3 in amino acids: CASSGSPPGNTIYF. The CDR3 DNA is TGTGCCAGCAGCGGCTCCCCACCAGGAAACACCATATATTTT.

The J gene is TRBJ2-3, the V gene TRBV19; the match to TRBD1 covers 7 bases. V was pared by 4 bases and J by 0 bases, with 1 base of the junction left unmatched. Germline loops: CDR1 LNHDA, CDR2 SQIVND (reference sequence). The CDR3 contains 14 residues. This CDR3 reads CASSKTGSTDTQYF. As DNA, the CDR3 is TGTGCCAGTAGTAAGACAGGGAGCACAGATACGCAGTATTTT.

This clonotype has just a few counts. The J gene is TRBJ1-4, the V gene TRBV5-5, with 8 bases lining up with TRBD1. Germline V gives CDR1 SGHKS, CDR2 YYEKEE (reference sequence). The CDR3 is 17 residues long. The junction had 11 bases not matched to a gene; V was cut back by 4 bases and J by 3 bases. The CDR3 DNA follows: TGTGCCAGCAGCATACCCCCGCAGGGGGCCCCTAATGAAAAACTGTTTTTT. Its protein product is CASSIPPQGAPNEKLFF.

This clonotype was observed many times. The DNA of the CDR3 is TGTGCCAGCAGTAACCCTGGGGCCAACGTCCTGACTTTC. This codes for CASSNPGANVLTF. The rearrangement uses TRBV7-9 and TRBJ2-6, with D hard to call. V was pared by 6 bases and J by 2 bases, with 5 bases between. Looked up from germline, CDR1 is SEHNR and CDR2 is FQNEAQ (reference sequence). This CDR3 contains 13 residues.